Below, 25 T cell receptor beta chains from the same sample are listed, as sequenced in a study of vaccination effects on CD4 cells after COVID-19. Generated by immunoSEQ multiplex PCR, the TCRdb table keeps only in-frame clones and is missing some. The sample holds about 48,000 clones, 67% seen once. The authors isolated CD4+ T cells after around 10 days of culture. Their antigen targets remain unknown. This sample comprised CD4+ T cells from PBMCs cultured without peptide, obtained before COVID-19 vaccination. The source is a human donor who received a COVID-19 vaccine.

A few counts support this clone. The V call is TRBV5-4, the J call TRBJ1-2; D is unresolved. The CDR3 length is 13 residues. Trimming left V 0 bases short and J 6 bases short, with 9 bases between. Germline loops: CDR1 SGHNT, CDR2 YYREEE (reference sequence). CDR3 region: CASSLGAQDGYTF. The CDR3 bases are TGTGCCAGCAGCTTGGGGGCGCAAGATGGCTACACCTTC.

The CDR3 DNA is TGTGCCAGTAAGAGCGCGGGAGTCAATGAGCAGTTCTTC. The encoded protein is CASKSAGVNEQFF. The J gene is TRBJ2-1, the V gene TRBV19, with 7 bases identical to TRBD2. CDR3 length equals 13 residues. CDR1 is LNHDA and CDR2 is SQIVND in the germline V gene (reference sequence). Trimming at V came to 7 bases and at J to 6 bases, leaving 6 bases not matched to a gene.

V and J are TRBV28 and TRBJ1-2; tentatively, D is TRBD1 (6 bases). There are 14 residues in the CDR3. The germline V and J ends were trimmed by 5 bases and 5 bases, with 15 bases remaining between them. Germline CDR1 MDHEN, CDR2 SYDVKM. The CDR3 coding sequence is TGTGCCAGCAGTCCCGAAGGGGGTAGGTATGGCTACACCTTC. It encodes CASSPEGGRYGYTF.

The chain joins TRBV6-5 to TRBJ2-1; no clear D gene. Trimming pared 6 bases from V and 10 bases from J, leaving 16 bases between. Germline-derived CDR1 and CDR2 are MNHEY and SVGAGI. The CDR3 consists of 13 residues. The CDR3 region is CASSTEVAGEQFF. Here the CDR3 DNA reads TGTGCCAGCAGCACCGAGGTAGCCGGCGAGCAGTTCTTC.

This clone was seen a handful of times. The chain couples TRBV5-1 to TRBJ1-6; D unresolved. Germline V gene lookup returns CDR1 SGHRS and CDR2 YFSETQ. V lost 0 bases, J lost 5 bases, and 12 bases lay in between. The CDR3 has 16 residues. The CDR3 region is CASSLDRSENNSPLHF. CDR3 sequence (DNA): TGCGCCAGCAGCTTGGATCGGTCCGAAAATAATTCACCCCTCCACTTT.

V and J are TRBV7-2 and TRBJ1-1; a possible D gene is TRBD1 (6 bases). From germline, CDR1 is SGHTA and CDR2 FQGNSA. Trimming left V 3 bases short and J 1 base short, with 9 bases between. This CDR3 is built from 14 residues. The CDR3 DNA sequence: TGTGCCAGCAGCTTCCGACAGGAGAACACTGAAGCTTTCTTT. Amino acids: CASSFRQENTEAFF.

The rearrangement uses TRBV6-2 or TRBV6-3 and TRBJ1-1; D gene ambiguous. The V gene's germline CDR1 is MNHEY and CDR2 SVGEGT. Trimming took 1 base from V and 3 from J, leaving 6 bases between them. CDR3 size: 13 residues. The CDR3 region has the DNA TGTGCCAGCAGTTACTGGGTTCACACTGAAGCTTTCTTT. Protein: CASSYWVHTEAFF.

The chain is built from TRBV5-1 and TRBJ2-2, with D unclear. CDR3 length: 13 amino acids. V lost 3 bases and J 5 bases, leaving 8 bases between the germline ends. Germline V CDR1 and CDR2: SGHRS, YFSETQ. The CDR3 DNA follows: TGCGCCAGCAGCTCCGGACGGACCGGGGAGCTGTTTTTT. Translated, it gives CASSSGRTGELFF.

The gene calls are TRBV29-1 and TRBJ1-1, with a weak D call TRBD1 (5 bases). The V and J ends lost 5 bases and 8 bases respectively, with 12 bases between them. Per germline, CDR1 SQVTM and CDR2 ANQGSEA. This CDR3 comprises 11 residues. Written as DNA, the CDR3 is TGCAGCGTTAGGGGAACAAGGGAAGCTTTCTTT. Protein: CSVRGTREAFF. Full variable domain (remainder filled in from reference TRBV29-1 and TRBJ1-1): SAVISQKPSRDICQRGTSLTIQCQVDSQVTMMFWYRQQPGQSLTLIATANQGSEATYESGFVIDKFPISRPNLTFSTLTVSNMSPEDSSIYLCSVRGTREAFFGQGTRLTVV.

This sequence joins TRBV28 and TRBJ1-6, with a possible D match to TRBD1 (6 bases). The germline V gene has CDR1 MDHEN and CDR2 SYDVKM. V shed 7 bases and J shed 2 bases, with 6 bases lying between them. There are 13 residues in the CDR3. CDR3 bases: TGTGCCAGCAAGGGGGCCTATAATTCACCCCTCCACTTT. This translates into CASKGAYNSPLHF.

The chain recombines TRBV6-5 with TRBJ2-3, with 8 positions matching TRBD1. V gave up 6 bases and J gave up 8 bases; unmatched junction bases: 4. Germline assignment: CDR1 MNHEY and CDR2 SVGAGI. The CDR3 has 12 residues. The CDR3 reads CASSQGAGTQYF. The CDR3 coding sequence is TGTGCCAGCAGCCAGGGGGCGGGTACGCAGTATTTT.

This clone was seen a few times. The V gene is TRBV25-1, the J gene TRBJ2-1; 7 nucleotides match TRBD1. This CDR3 spans 15 amino acids. Germline V gene data show CDR1 as MGHDK and CDR2 as SYGVNS. V shed 1 base and J 9 bases; nucleotides not matched to a gene: 9. The chain's CDR3 is CASSEFGKGAVEQFF. DNA for the CDR3: TGTGCCAGCAGTGAATTCGGAAAGGGGGCGGTTGAGCAGTTCTTC.

This chain links TRBV5-1 with TRBJ2-5, with 10 bases identical to TRBD1. The V and J ends lost 3 bases and 1 base, in that order; junction bases with no gene match: 0. Looked up from germline, CDR1 is SGHRS and CDR2 is YFSETQ. The CDR3 consists of 14 residues. This chain's CDR3 is CASSWDRGQETQYF. The CDR3 DNA reads TGCGCCAGCAGCTGGGACAGGGGCCAAGAGACCCAGTACTTC.

The table lists this clone with a count of one. The chain recombines TRBV18 with TRBJ1-2, with a possible D match to TRBD1 (6 bases). This CDR3 is built from 17 residues. V was cut by 3 bases and J by 4 bases, with 21 bases left in between. The germline gives CDR1 KGHSH, CDR2 LQKENI. The CDR3 DNA sequence: TGTGCCAGCTCACCGAGGGGACACGAATCCACTGGCTATGGCTACACCTTC. Encoded protein: CASSPRGHESTGYGYTF.

This clone has a handful of counts. The V and J genes are TRBV5-1 and TRBJ1-1; perhaps TRBD1 as D (6 bases). Germline V gene lookup returns CDR1 SGHRS and CDR2 YFSETQ. The length of the CDR3 is 14 residues. The V and J ends lost 4 bases and 2 bases respectively, with 12 bases between them. The CDR3 region is CASSPQDSNTEAFF. The DNA for the CDR3 is TGCGCCAGCAGCCCCCAGGACAGTAACACTGAAGCTTTCTTT.

V usage is TRBV2 and J usage is TRBJ2-7; tentatively, D is TRBD1 or TRBD2 (5 bases each). The germline V gene encodes CDR1 SNHLY and CDR2 FYNNEI. The CDR3 is 14 amino acids. Deletions cut 3 bases from V and 6 bases from J, with 15 bases between. CDR3 region: CASSDSRDVAEQYF. CDR3 DNA: TGTGCCAGCAGTGATAGCAGGGACGTAGCCGAGCAGTACTTC. Drawing the rest from reference TRBV2 and TRBJ2-7, the complete variable domain is EPEVTQTPSHQVTQMGQEVILRCVPISNHLYFYWYRQILGQKVEFLVSFYNNEISEKSEIFDDQFSVERPDGSNFTLKIRSTKLEDSAMYFCASSDSRDVAEQYFGPGTRLTVT.

The V call is TRBV30, the J call TRBJ1-3; D ambiguous. The CDR3 runs 15 residues. The germline CDR1 and CDR2 sequences are GTSNPN and SVGIG (reference sequence). Trimming removed 5 bases from V and 0 bases from J, with 14 bases in between. The CDR3 protein is CAWARGPISGNTIYF. CDR3 coding DNA: TGTGCCTGGGCCAGAGGACCGATCTCTGGAAACACCATATATTTT.

The chain joins TRBV3-1 (or the pseudogene TRBV3-2) to TRBJ1-3, with 8 bases lining up with TRBD1. The junction had 12 bases not matched to a gene; V was cut back by 5 bases and J by 0 bases. The CDR3 length is 18 residues. Germline loops: CDR1 LGHDT, CDR2 YNNKEL (reference sequence). In DNA, the CDR3 is TGTGCCAGCAGCATGGGGTGGGGACAGGAGCGCTCTGGAAACACCATATATTTT. Protein: CASSMGWGQERSGNTIYF.

This clone was counted a few times. This rearrangement joins TRBV19 to TRBJ1-5; 9 bases agree with TRBD1. This CDR3 is 16 amino acids long. Germline CDR1 reads LNHDA; CDR2 reads SQIVND (reference sequence). The V and J ends lost 3 bases and 5 bases, in that order; junction bases with no gene match: 8. CDR3 loop: CASSIGGGTGHQPQHF. CDR3 coding DNA: TGTGCCAGTAGTATCGGGGGGGGGACAGGGCATCAGCCCCAGCATTTT.

V and J are TRBV21-1 and TRBJ1-1; the table's TRBD1 call for D was not verified on the DNA. TRBV21-1 is designated a pseudogene. CDR3 length equals 17 residues. CDR3 region: CASSVRDRGWGGAEAFF. The CDR3 DNA is TGTGCCAGCAGCGTCCGGGACAGGGGCTGGGGGGGGGCTGAAGCTTTCTTT.

CDR3 coding DNA: TGTGCCAGCAGCCACCCGGGGCGGGGGGCTAATTCACCCCTCCACTTT. It codes for CASSHPGRGANSPLHF. The chain recombines TRBV4-2 with TRBJ1-6; possible D gene TRBD1, 6 bases. The CDR3 extends over 16 amino acids. V lost 3 bases, J lost 6 bases, and 15 bases lay in between. CDR1 is LGHNA and CDR2 is YNFKEQ in the germline V gene.

Here the CDR3 reads CASSPGTPPAEQYF. CDR3 bases: TGTGCCAGCTCACCAGGGACCCCCCCCGCCGAGCAGTACTTC. V is TRBV18 and J is TRBJ2-7; D possibly uses TRBD1 or TRBD2 (5 bases each). Trimming cost V 2 bases and J 6 bases, with 14 bases left between them. CDR3 length: 14 residues. The germline V gene encodes CDR1 KGHSH and CDR2 LQKENI.

V and J are TRBV6-6 and TRBJ1-1, with D possibly being TRBD1 (6 bases). Between the trimmed V and J ends, which lost 5 bases and 11 bases, there was a span of 18 bases. CDR1 is MNHNY, CDR2 SVGAGI, per germline (reference sequence). The CDR3 consists of 13 residues. CDR3 sequence reads: CASSPPGGRTAFF. The DNA for the CDR3 is TGTGCCAGCAGTCCCCCCGGGGGGCGGACGGCTTTCTTT.

The chain employs TRBV28 and TRBJ1-2; D uncertain. The CDR3 is 13 amino acids. In germline, CDR1 is MDHEN, CDR2 SYDVKM. Trimming stripped 5 bases from V and 4 bases from J, with 11 bases between. The chain's CDR3 is CASSRVTPYGYTF. DNA of the CDR3: TGTGCCAGCAGTAGAGTTACCCCCTATGGCTACACCTTC.

V usage is TRBV6-5 and J usage is TRBJ2-5; D is unclear. The germline gives CDR1 MNHEY, CDR2 SVGAGI. Trimming left V 0 bases short and J 4 bases short, with 9 bases between. This CDR3 has 14 residues. CDR3 amino acids: CASSYSKRGETQYF. The CDR3 coding sequence is TGTGCCAGCAGTTACTCGAAGAGAGGAGAGACCCAGTACTTC.